This T cell receptor (beta chain) comes out of a study of blood T cell repertoires in COVID-19. Across the whole study: The United States, Italy and Spain supplied acute and convalescent COVID-19 samples. The cDNA or gDNA used as material had been derived from T cells, B-cell-depleted T cells, or PBMCs.

The protocol was immunoSEQ multiplex PCR, while the TCRdb copy is restricted to in-frame clones and leaves out a portion. The data contain some 300,000 clones, 70% to 90% of them singletons. V was pared by 3 bases and J by 7 bases, with 7 bases of the junction left unmatched. The germline V gene has CDR1 KGHSH and CDR2 LQKENI. The CDR3 covers 15 residues. The sequenced sample consisted of peripheral blood. This chain joins TRBV18 and TRBJ2-2, with 8 bases identical to TRBD1. This clonotype was sampled from a woman in her sixties or seventies with COVID-19, enrolled during active disease. Written as DNA, the CDR3 is TGTGCCAGCTCACCCTGGACAGGGATAATCGGGGAGCTGTTTTTT. The encoded protein is CASSPWTGIIGELFF.